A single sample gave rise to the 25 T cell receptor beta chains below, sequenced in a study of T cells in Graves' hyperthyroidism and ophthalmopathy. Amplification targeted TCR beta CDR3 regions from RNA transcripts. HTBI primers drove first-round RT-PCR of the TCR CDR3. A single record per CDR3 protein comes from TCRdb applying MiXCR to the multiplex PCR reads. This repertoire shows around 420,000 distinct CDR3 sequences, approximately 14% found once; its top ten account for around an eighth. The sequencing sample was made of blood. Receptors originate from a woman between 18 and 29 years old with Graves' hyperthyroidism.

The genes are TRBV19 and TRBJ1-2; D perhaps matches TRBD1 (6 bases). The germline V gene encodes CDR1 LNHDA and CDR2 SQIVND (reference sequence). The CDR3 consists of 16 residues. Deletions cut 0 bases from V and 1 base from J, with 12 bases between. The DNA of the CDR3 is TGTGCCAGTAGTATAGATCCACAGGGACTTAACTATGGCTACACCTTC. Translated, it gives CASSIDPQGLNYGYTF.

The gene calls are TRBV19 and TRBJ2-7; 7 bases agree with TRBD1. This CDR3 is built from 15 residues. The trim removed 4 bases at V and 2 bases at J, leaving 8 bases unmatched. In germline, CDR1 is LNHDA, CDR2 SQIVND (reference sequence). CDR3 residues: CASSTDRLPTYEQYF. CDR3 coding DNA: TGTGCCAGTAGTACGGACAGGCTACCTACCTACGAGCAGTACTTC.

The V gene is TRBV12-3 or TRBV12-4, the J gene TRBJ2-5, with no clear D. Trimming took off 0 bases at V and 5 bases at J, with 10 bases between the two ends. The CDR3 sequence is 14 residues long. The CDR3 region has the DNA TGTGCCAGCAGTTTAGCCCCTTTGGAGGAGACCCAGTACTTC. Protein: CASSLAPLEETQYF.

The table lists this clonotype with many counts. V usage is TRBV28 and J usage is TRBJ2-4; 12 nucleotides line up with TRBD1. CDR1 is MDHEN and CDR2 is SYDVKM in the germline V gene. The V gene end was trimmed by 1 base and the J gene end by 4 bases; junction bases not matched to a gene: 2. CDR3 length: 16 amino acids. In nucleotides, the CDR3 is TGTGCCAGCAGTTTATTGGGACAGGGGGCGAAAAACATTCAGTACTTC. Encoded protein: CASSLLGQGAKNIQYF.

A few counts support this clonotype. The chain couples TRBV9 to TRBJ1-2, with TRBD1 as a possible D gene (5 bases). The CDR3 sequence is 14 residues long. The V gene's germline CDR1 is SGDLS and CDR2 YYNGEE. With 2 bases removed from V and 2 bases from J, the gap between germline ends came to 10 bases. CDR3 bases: TGTGCCAGCAGCGTCGACAGCCGAAACTATGGCTACACCTTC. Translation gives CASSVDSRNYGYTF.

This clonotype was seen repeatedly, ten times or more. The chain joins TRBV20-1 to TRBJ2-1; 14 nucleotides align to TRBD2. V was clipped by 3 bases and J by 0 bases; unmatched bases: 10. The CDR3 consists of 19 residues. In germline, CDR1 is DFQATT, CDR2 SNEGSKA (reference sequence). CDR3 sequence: CSASATSGRVGSSYNEQFF. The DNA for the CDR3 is TGCAGTGCTAGTGCGACTAGCGGGAGGGTTGGTAGCTCCTACAATGAGCAGTTCTTC.

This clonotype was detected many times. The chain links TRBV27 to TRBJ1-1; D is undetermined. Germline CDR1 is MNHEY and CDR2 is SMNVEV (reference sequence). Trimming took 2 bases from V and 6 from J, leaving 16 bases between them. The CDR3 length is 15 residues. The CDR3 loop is CASSLTLSSFSEAFF. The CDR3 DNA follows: TGTGCCAGCAGTTTAACCCTCAGTTCGTTCTCTGAAGCTTTCTTT.

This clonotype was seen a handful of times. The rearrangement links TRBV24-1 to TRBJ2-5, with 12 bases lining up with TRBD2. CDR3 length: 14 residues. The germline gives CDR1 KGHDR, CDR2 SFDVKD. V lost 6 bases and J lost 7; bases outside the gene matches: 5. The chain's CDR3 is CATSSLAGGGTQYF. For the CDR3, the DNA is TGTGCCACCAGTAGCCTAGCGGGAGGGGGGACCCAGTACTTC.

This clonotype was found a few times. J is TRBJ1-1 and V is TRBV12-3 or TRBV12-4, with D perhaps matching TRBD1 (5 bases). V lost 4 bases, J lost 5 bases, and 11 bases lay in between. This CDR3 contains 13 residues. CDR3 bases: TGTGCCAGCAGTTCCAGGGAGGGGACTGAAGCTTTCTTT. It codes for CASSSREGTEAFF.

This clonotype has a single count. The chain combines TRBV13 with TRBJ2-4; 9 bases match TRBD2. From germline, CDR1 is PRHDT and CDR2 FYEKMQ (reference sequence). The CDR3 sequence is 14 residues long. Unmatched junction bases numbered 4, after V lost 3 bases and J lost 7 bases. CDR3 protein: CASSLREGRNIQYF. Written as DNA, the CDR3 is TGTGCCAGCAGCTTGCGGGAGGGCCGGAACATTCAGTACTTC.

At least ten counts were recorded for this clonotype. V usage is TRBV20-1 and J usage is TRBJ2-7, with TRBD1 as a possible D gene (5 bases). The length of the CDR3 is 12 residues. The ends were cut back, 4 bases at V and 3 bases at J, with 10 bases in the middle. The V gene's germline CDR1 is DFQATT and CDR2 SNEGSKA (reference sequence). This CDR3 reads CSAKDTNYEQYF. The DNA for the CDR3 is TGCAGTGCTAAGGACACAAACTACGAGCAGTACTTC.

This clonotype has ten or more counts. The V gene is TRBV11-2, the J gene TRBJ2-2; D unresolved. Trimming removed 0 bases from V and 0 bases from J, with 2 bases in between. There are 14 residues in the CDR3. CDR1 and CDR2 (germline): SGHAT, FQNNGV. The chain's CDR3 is CASSLDTNTGELFF. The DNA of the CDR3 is TGTGCCAGCAGCTTAGATACGAACACCGGGGAGCTGTTTTTT.

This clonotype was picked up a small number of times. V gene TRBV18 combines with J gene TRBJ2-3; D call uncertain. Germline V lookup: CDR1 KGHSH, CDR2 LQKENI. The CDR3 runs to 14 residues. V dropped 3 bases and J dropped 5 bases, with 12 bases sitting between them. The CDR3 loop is CASSPFTLGDTQYF. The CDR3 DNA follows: TGTGCCAGCTCACCGTTTACTCTTGGAGATACGCAGTATTTT.

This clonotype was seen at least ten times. In DNA, the CDR3 is TGTGCCACCAGCAGGAGACGAGACAGGGTGTTAGGCGAGCAGTACTTC. Translating it yields CATSRRRDRVLGEQYF. The gene calls are TRBV15 and TRBJ2-7, with 7 positions matching TRBD1. Germline V gene sequence: CDR1 LNHNV, CDR2 YYDKDF (reference sequence). The CDR3 totals 16 residues. V was pared by 3 bases and J by 6 bases, with 14 bases of the junction left unmatched. The entire variable domain, with the rest obtained from reference TRBV15 and TRBJ2-7, is as follows: DAMVIQNPRYQVTQFGKPVTLSCSQTLNHNVMYWYQQKSSQAPKLLFHYYDKDFNNEADTPDNFQSRRPNTSFCFLDIRSPGLGDTAMYLCATSRRRDRVLGEQYFGPGTRLTVT.

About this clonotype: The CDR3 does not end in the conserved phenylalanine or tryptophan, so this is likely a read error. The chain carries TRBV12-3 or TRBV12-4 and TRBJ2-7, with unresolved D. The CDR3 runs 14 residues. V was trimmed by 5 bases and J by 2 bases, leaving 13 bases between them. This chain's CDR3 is CASSPQDGTYEQYL. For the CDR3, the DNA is TGTGCCAGCAGTCCCCAGGACGGTACCTACGAGCAGTACCTC.

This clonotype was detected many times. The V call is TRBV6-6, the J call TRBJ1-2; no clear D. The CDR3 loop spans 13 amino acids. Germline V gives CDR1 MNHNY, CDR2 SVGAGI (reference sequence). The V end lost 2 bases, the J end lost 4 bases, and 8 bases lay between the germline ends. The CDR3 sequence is CASSYAQSYGYTF. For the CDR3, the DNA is TGTGCCAGCAGTTACGCTCAGAGCTATGGCTACACCTTC.

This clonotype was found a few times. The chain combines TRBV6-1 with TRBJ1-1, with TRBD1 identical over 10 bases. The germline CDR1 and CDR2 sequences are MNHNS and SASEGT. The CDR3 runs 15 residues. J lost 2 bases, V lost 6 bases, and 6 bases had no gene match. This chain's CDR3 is CASRRQGASNTEAFF. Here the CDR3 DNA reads TGTGCCAGCAGACGACAGGGGGCGAGTAACACTGAAGCTTTCTTT.

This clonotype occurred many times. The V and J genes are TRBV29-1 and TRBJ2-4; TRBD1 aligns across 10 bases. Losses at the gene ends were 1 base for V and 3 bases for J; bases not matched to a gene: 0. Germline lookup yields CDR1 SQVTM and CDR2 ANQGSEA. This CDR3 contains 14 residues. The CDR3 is CSVEGTGGKNIQYF. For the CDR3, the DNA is TGCAGCGTTGAAGGGACAGGGGGCAAAAACATTCAGTACTTC.

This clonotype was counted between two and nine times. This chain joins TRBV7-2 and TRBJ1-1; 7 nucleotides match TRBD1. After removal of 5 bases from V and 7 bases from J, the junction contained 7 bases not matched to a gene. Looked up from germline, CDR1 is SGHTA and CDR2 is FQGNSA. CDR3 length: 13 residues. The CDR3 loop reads CASSLDRPNEAFF. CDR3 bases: TGTGCCAGCAGCCTGGACAGGCCTAATGAAGCTTTCTTT.

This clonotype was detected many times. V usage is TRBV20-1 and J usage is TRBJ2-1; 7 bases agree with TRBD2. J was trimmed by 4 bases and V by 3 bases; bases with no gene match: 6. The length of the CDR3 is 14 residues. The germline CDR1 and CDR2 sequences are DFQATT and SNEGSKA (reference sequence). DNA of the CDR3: TGCAGTGCTAGTCGTGGGGGGGGGTACAATGAGCAGTTCTTC. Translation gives CSASRGGGYNEQFF.

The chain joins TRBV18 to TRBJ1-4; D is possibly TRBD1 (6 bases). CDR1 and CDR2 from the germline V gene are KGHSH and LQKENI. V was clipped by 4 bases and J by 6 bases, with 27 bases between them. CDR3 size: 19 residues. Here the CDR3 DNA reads TGTGCCAGCTCACGTTTTTCCCTGGGGGGGCGCTTCGTGGATGAAAAACTGTTTTTT. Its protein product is CASSRFSLGGRFVDEKLFF.

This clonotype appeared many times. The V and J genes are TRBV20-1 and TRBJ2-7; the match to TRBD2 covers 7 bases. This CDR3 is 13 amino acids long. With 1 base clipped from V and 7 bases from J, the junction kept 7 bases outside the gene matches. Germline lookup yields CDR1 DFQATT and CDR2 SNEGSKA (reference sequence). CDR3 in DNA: TGCAGTGCTAGAGCGAGACTAGCAGCTGAGCAGTACTTC. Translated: CSARARLAAEQYF.

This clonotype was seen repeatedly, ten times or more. In DNA, the CDR3 is TGCAGTGCTAGAGAGACAGGGGGTATCAATCAGCCCCAGCATTTT. It specifies CSARETGGINQPQHF. The J gene is TRBJ1-5, the V gene TRBV20-1; 9 bases fit TRBD1. With V trimmed by 0 bases and J by 3 bases, 3 bases remained unmatched. The CDR3 consists of 15 residues. Germline V gene sequence: CDR1 DFQATT, CDR2 SNEGSKA (reference sequence).

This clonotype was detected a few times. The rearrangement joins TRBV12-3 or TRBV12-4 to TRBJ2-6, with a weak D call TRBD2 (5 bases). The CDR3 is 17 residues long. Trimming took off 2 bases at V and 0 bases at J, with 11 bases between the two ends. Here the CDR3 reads CASSLNRRSSGANVLTF. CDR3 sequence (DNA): TGTGCCAGCAGTTTAAATAGGAGGTCCTCTGGGGCCAACGTCCTGACTTTC.

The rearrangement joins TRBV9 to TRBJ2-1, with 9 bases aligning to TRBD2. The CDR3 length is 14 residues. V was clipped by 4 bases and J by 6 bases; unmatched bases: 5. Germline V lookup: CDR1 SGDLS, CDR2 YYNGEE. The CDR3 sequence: CASSPEGLANEQFF. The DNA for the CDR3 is TGTGCCAGCAGCCCCGAGGGACTAGCCAATGAGCAGTTCTTC.